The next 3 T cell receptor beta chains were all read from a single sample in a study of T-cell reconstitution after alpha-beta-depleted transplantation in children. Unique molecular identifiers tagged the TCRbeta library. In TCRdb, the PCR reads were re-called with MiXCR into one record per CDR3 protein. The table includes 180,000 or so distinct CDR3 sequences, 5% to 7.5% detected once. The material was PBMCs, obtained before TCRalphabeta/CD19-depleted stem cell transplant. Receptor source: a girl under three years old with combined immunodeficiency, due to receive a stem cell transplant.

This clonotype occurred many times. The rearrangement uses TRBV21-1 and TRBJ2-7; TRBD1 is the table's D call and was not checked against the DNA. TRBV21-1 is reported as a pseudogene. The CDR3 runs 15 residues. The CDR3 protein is CASSRSGMDSYEQYF. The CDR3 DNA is TGTGCCAGCTCTCGATCAGGGATGGACTCCTACGAGCAGTACTTC.

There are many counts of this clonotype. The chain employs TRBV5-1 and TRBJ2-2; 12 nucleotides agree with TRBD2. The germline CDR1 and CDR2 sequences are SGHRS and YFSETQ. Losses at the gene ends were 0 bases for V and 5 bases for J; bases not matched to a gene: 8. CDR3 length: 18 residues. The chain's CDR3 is CASSLESASGRETGELFF. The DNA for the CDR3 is TGCGCCAGCAGCTTGGAGTCTGCTAGCGGGAGGGAAACCGGGGAGCTGTTTTTT.

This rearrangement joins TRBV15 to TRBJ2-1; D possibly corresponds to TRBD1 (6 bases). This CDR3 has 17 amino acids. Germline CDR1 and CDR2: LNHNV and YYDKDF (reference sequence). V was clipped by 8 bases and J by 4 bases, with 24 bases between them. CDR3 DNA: TGTGCCACCGGCTCTACAGGGTGGGGTCTCTCTTACAATGAGCAGTTCTTC. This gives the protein CATGSTGWGLSYNEQFF.